Following are 8 T cell receptor beta chains from one sample sequenced in a study of OX40 agonist ivuxolimab in advanced cancers. The data were produced by immunoSEQ multiplex PCR, yet TCRdb's version contains in-frame clones alone and is incomplete. The repertoire holds about 58,000 clones, about 81% seen once, with 0.75% in the top ten. The material was CD4+ or CD8+ T cells sorted from blood, obtained in a trial of the OX40 agonist ivuxolimab. Receptor source: an adult with an advanced solid tumor such as melanoma, head and neck, liver or kidney cancer.

CDR3 DNA sequence: TGCGCCAGCAGCCTCGCTCCAGGGGGGTCCACTGAAGCTTTCTTT. Translating it yields CASSLAPGGSTEAFF. The chain employs TRBV5-1 and TRBJ1-1; TRBD1 aligns across 7 bases. From germline, CDR1 is SGHRS and CDR2 YFSETQ. With V trimmed by 4 bases and J by 4 bases, 10 bases remained unmatched. There are 15 residues in the CDR3.

The chain links TRBV21-1 to TRBJ2-3; the table assigns TRBD2, which was not confirmed against the DNA. TRBV21-1 is an annotated pseudogene. The CDR3 is 19 amino acids. CDR3 sequence reads: CASSKEPGLAQKLTDTQYF. For the CDR3, the DNA is TGTGCCAGCAGCAAGGAACCGGGACTAGCGCAAAAACTCACAGATACGCAGTATTTT.

CDR3 loop: CASSSTGSSSYEQYF. CDR3 coding DNA: TGTGCCAGCAGTTCGACAGGGAGCAGCTCCTACGAGCAGTACTTC. The gene calls are TRBV2 and TRBJ2-7; 7 bases match TRBD1. The V gene end was trimmed by 5 bases and the J gene end by 0 bases; junction bases not matched to a gene: 7. CDR3 length equals 15 residues. The germline V gene has CDR1 SNHLY and CDR2 FYNNEI.

This chain uses TRBV6-5 with TRBJ1-6; TRBD1 is a possible D gene (5 bases). The V end was cut by 5 bases, the J end by 4 bases, with 9 bases between. The CDR3 totals 14 residues. The germline V gene encodes CDR1 MNHEY and CDR2 SVGAGI. DNA for the CDR3: TGTGCCAGCAGTGCGGGGGGATATAATTCACCCCTCCACTTT. It encodes CASSAGGYNSPLHF.

In its sample, this clone was seen a few times. V gene TRBV7-9 combines with J gene TRBJ1-5; the D gene is possibly TRBD1 (6 bases). Per germline, CDR1 SEHNR and CDR2 FQNEAQ (reference sequence). V was clipped by 5 bases and J by 9 bases, with 14 bases between them. The CDR3 is 13 amino acids. Here the CDR3 reads CASSATGATPQHF. The CDR3 coding sequence is TGTGCCAGCAGCGCGACAGGCGCCACGCCCCAGCATTTT.

V usage is TRBV5-1 and J usage is TRBJ2-3; D is possibly TRBD1 or TRBD2 (6 bases each). Between the trimmed V and J ends, which lost 4 bases and 4 bases, there was a span of 13 bases. Germline V gene lookup returns CDR1 SGHRS and CDR2 YFSETQ. The CDR3 contains 14 residues. CDR3 bases: TGCGCCAGCAGCCGGGGGACATCGGCAGATACGCAGTATTTT. Translating gives CASSRGTSADTQYF.

The chain has TRBV5-6 and TRBJ1-2, with 7 nucleotides matching TRBD1. Germline V gene lookup returns CDR1 SGHDT and CDR2 YYEEEE. CDR3 length equals 15 residues. J gave up 1 base and V 6 bases, and 9 bases lay outside the gene matches. CDR3 coding DNA: TGTGCCAGCACCGTAGCGACAGGGATTAACTATGGCTACACCTTC. Its translation is CASTVATGINYGYTF.

The J gene is TRBJ1-1, the V gene TRBV19; unclear D gene. Trimming cost V 2 bases and J 5 bases, with 12 bases left between them. The CDR3 spans 14 residues. Germline assignment: CDR1 LNHDA and CDR2 SQIVND (reference sequence). The CDR3 spells CASSIPPGNTEAFF. The CDR3 coding sequence is TGTGCCAGTAGTATACCCCCAGGTAATACTGAAGCTTTCTTT.